Below, one TCR beta chain is given with its context. The antigen is unknown. Within the sample, other DNA sequences also encode this same CDR3. These data are taken from a study of shared clonotypes between healthy human individuals. Study outcomes and limitations: The authors sampled blood alone, and tissue repertoires likely differ.

The protocol was immunoSEQ multiplex PCR, while the TCRdb copy is restricted to in-frame clones and leaves out a portion. The table lists roughly 1.5 million clones, 95% to 99% of them singletons. CDR1 and CDR2 from the germline V gene are SGDLS and YYNGEE. The CDR3 consists of 15 residues. Trimming removed 0 bases from V and 2 bases from J; junction bases left unmatched: 3. Sample: naive CD4+ T cells sorted from blood. Sample subset: CD45RA+ positively selected. The V and J genes are TRBV9 and TRBJ2-7; 9 nucleotides match TRBD1. The sequence was obtained from a man aged 25-40 years in good health. In DNA form, the CDR3 reads TGTGCCAGCAGCGTAGGCGGACAGGGGACCTACGAGCAGTACTTC. Its protein is CASSVGGQGTYEQYF.